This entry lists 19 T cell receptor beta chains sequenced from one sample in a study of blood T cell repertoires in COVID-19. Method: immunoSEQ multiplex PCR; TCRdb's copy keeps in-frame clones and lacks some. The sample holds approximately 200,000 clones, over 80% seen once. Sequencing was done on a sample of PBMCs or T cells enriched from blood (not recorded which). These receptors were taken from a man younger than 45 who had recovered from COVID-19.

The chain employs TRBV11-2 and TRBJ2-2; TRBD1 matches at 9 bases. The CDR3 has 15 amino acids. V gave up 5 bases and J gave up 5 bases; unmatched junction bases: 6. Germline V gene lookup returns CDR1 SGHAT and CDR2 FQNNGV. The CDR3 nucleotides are TGTGCCAGCAGCACCCGGACAGGGGTGACCGGGGAGCTGTTTTTT. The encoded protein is CASSTRTGVTGELFF. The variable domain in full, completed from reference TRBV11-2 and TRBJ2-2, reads EAGVAQSPRYKIIEKRQSVAFWCNPISGHATLYWYQQILGQGPKLLIQFQNNGVVDDSQLPKDRFSAERLKGVDSTLKIQPAKLEDSAVYLCASSTRTGVTGELFFGEGSRLTVL.

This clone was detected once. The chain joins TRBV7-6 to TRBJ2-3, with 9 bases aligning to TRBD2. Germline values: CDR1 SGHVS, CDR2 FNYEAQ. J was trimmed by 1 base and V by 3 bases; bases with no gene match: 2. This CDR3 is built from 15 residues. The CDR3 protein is CASSFIAGGTDTQYF. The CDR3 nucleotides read TGTGCCAGCAGCTTTATAGCGGGGGGCACAGATACGCAGTATTTT.

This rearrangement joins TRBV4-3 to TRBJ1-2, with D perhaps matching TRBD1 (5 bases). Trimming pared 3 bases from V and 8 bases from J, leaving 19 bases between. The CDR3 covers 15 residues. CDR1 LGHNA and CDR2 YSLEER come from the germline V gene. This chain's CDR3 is CASSQSIGTAGGYTF. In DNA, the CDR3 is TGCGCCAGCAGCCAGTCAATAGGGACGGCGGGAGGCTACACCTTC.

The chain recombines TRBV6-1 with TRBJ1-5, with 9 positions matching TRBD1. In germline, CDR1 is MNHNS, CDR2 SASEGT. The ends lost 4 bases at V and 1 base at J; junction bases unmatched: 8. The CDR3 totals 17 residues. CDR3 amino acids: CASSGFDRGGSNQPQHF. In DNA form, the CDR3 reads TGTGCCAGCAGTGGCTTTGACAGGGGGGGAAGCAATCAGCCCCAGCATTTT.

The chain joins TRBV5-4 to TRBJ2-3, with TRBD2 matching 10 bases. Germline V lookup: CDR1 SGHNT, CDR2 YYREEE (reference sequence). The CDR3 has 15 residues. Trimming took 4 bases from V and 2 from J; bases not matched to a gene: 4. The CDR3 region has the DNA TGTGCCAGCAGCAATAGCGGGGGGCCCACAGATACGCAGTATTTT. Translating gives CASSNSGGPTDTQYF.

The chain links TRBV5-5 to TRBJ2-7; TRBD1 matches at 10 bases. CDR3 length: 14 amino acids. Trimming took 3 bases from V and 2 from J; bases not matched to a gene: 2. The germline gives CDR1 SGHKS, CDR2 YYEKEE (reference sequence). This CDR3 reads CASSSGTGAYEQYF. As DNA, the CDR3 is TGTGCCAGCAGCTCCGGGACAGGGGCCTACGAGCAGTACTTC.

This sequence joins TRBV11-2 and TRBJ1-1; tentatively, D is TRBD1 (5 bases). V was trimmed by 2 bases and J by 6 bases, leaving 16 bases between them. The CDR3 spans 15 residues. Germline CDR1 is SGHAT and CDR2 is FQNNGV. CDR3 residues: CASSLFGGGNSEAFF. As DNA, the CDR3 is TGTGCCAGCAGCTTATTTGGTGGGGGGAATTCTGAAGCTTTCTTT.

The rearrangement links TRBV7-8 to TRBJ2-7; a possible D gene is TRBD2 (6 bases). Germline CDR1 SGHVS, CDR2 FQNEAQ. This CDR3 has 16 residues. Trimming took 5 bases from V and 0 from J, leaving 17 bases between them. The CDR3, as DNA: TGTGCCAGCAGCCACTCAACGGGGGTCAGCTCCTACGAGCAGTACTTC. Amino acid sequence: CASSHSTGVSSYEQYF.

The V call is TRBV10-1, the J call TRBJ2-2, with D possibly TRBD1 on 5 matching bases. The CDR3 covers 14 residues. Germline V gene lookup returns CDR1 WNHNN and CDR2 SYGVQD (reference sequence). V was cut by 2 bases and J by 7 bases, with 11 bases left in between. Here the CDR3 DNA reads TGCGCCAGCAGTGAGGTCAGGGCTGACGGGGAGCTGTTTTTT. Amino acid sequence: CASSEVRADGELFF.

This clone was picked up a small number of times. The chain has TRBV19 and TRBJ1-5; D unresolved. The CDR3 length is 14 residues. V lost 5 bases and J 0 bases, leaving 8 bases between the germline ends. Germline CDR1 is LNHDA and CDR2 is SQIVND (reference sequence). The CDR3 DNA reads TGTGCCAGTAGTGCTGGCCATAGCAATCAGCCCCAGCATTTT. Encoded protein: CASSAGHSNQPQHF.

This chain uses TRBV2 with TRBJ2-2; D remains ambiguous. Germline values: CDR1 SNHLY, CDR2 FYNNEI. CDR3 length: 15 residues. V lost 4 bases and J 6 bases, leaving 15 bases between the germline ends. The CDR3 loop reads CASSGLSGTPGELFF. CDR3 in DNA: TGTGCCAGCAGTGGTCTGTCGGGTACACCCGGGGAGCTGTTTTTT.

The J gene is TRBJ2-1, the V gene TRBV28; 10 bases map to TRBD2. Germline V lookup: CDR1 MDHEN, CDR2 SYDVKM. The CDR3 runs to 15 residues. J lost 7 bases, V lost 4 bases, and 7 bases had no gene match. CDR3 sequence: CASSSLSGRGNEQFF. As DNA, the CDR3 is TGTGCCAGCAGTTCGTTGAGCGGGAGGGGGAATGAGCAGTTCTTC.

The CDR3 loop reads CASSQEEAGQGWDTQYF. The CDR3 DNA reads TGTGCCAGCAGCCAAGAAGAAGCCGGACAGGGTTGGGATACGCAGTATTTT. V gene TRBV3-1 (or the pseudogene TRBV3-2) combines with J gene TRBJ2-3, with 8 bases lining up with TRBD1. The CDR3 is made up of 17 amino acids. Germline V gives CDR1 LGHDT, CDR2 YNNKEL (reference sequence). V lost 0 bases to trimming and J lost 6 bases; unmatched junction nucleotides: 11.

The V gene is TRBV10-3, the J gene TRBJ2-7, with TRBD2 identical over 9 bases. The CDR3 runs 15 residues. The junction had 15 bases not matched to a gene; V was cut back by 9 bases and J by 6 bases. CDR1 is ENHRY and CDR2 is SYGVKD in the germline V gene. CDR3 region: CAMGLGGGVPGEQYF. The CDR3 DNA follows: TGTGCCATGGGATTGGGCGGGGGGGTCCCCGGCGAGCAGTACTTC.

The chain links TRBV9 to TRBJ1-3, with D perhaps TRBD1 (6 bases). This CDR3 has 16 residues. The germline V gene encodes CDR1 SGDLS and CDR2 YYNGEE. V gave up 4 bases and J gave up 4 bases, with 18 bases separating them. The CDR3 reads CASSSRLGAAGNTIYF. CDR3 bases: TGTGCCAGCAGCTCGCGTTTGGGGGCGGCGGGAAACACCATATATTTT.

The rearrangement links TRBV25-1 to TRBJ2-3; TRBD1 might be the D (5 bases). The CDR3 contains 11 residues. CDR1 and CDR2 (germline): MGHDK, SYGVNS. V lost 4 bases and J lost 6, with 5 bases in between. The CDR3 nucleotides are TGTGCCAGCAGTGCAGGGGATACGCAGTATTTT. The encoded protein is CASSAGDTQYF.

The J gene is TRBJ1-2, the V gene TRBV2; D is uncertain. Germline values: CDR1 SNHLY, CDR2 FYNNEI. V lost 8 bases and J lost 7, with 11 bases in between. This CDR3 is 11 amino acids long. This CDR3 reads CASLIVSGYTF. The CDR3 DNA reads TGTGCCAGCCTAATCGTGAGTGGCTACACCTTC.

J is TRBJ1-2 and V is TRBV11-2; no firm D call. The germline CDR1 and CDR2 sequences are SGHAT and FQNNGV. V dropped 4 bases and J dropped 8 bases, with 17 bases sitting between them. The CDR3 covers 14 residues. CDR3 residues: CASSSAQRSKGYTF. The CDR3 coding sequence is TGTGCCAGCAGCTCAGCACAGCGGTCGAAAGGCTACACCTTC.

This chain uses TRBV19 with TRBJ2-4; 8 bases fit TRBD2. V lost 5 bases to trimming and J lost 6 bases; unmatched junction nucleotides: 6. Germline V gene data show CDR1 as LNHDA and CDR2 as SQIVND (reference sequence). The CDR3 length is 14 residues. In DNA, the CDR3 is TGTGCCAGTAGTCCCAGCGGGAGTACAAACATTCAGTACTTC. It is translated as CASSPSGSTNIQYF.